The sequence of this T cell receptor beta chain was determined in a study of blood T cell repertoires in COVID-19. Study summary: The cDNA or gDNA used as material had been derived from T cells, B-cell-depleted T cells, or PBMCs.

This clone has only one observation. With 1 base clipped from V and 4 bases from J, the junction kept 3 bases outside the gene matches. The CDR3 sequence is 15 residues long. Germline V gives CDR1 KGHDR, CDR2 SFDVKD. Here immunoSEQ multiplex PCR was the method, and the copy in TCRdb shows in-frame clones only, minus some. The sample lists some 70,000 clones, almost 90% occurring once. The receptor was derived from a man over 45 with acute or convalescent COVID-19. The sequenced material came from peripheral blood. V usage is TRBV24-1 and J usage is TRBJ2-5; the match to TRBD2 covers 9 bases. The CDR3, as DNA: TGTGCCACCAGTGATTTTAGCGGGGGTGCAGAGACCCAGTACTTC. It is translated as CATSDFSGGAETQYF.